The 3 T cell receptor beta chains below come from one sample, sequenced in a study of identical twins. TCRdb recomputed calls from the 5' RACE reads with MiXCR, one row per CDR3 protein. Of about 690,000 distinct CDR3 sequences listed, 6% to 6.5% are singletons. Sequencing was performed on naive T cells sorted from blood. All receptors derive from a man between 18 and 35 years old in good health.

The rearrangement links TRBV27 to TRBJ2-7; no definite D call. The CDR3 runs 11 residues. Germline V gene lookup returns CDR1 MNHEY and CDR2 SMNVEV (reference sequence). The V and J ends lost 7 bases and 3 bases respectively, with 7 bases between them. The CDR3, as DNA: TGTGCCAGCAACAGATTCTACGAGCAGTACGTC. It encodes CASNRFYEQYV.

This clonotype was detected many times. The chain carries TRBV7-8 and TRBJ2-7; no reliable D call. The germline gives CDR1 SGHVS, CDR2 FQNEAQ. The CDR3 is 14 residues long. Trimming shortened V by 1 base and J by 1 base, and 8 bases separated the two germline ends. In nucleotides, the CDR3 is TGTGCCAGCAGCTTAGGTAGCAGATCCTACGAGCAGTACGTC. This encodes CASSLGSRSYEQYV.

This clonotype was recorded many times. The J gene is TRBJ2-1, the V gene TRBV6-4; 13 nucleotides agree with TRBD2. Germline V gives CDR1 MRHNA, CDR2 SNTAGT. The CDR3 totals 15 residues. With V trimmed by 4 bases and J by 8 bases, 5 bases remained unmatched. The CDR3 here is CASSGTSGSGDEQFF. As DNA, the CDR3 is TGTGCCAGCAGTGGGACTAGCGGGAGTGGGGATGAGCAGTTCTTC.